What follows is one TCR beta chain and its context. The antigen remains unidentified. This specimen belongs to a study of T cell repertoires in cytomegalovirus infection. Overall study: Through public TCR beta signatures, both CMV infection and matching HLA type were indicated. Study-level points and caveats: Ex vivo responses were dominated by HLA-C-restricted CMV-specific TCR beta clonotypes.

Via MiXCR, TCRdb re-called the reads, giving one row per CDR3 protein. The sample includes approximately 250,000 distinct CDR3 sequences, approximately 24% of them seen just once. The V gene lost 2 bases and the J gene lost 5 bases, with 13 bases spanning the gap. This CDR3 comprises 15 residues. The source material was CD8+ T cells from PBMCs. The receptor was derived from a human donor in good health (CMV status not recorded). Some clones in this sample may be carry-over from other donors' samples. The genes are TRBV12-3 or TRBV12-4 and TRBJ2-1, with D possibly TRBD2 on 7 matching bases. CDR3 sequence (DNA): TGTGCCAGCAGTTTATGGGGGGGCCTAAACAATGAGCAGTTCTTC. Encoded protein: CASSLWGGLNNEQFF.